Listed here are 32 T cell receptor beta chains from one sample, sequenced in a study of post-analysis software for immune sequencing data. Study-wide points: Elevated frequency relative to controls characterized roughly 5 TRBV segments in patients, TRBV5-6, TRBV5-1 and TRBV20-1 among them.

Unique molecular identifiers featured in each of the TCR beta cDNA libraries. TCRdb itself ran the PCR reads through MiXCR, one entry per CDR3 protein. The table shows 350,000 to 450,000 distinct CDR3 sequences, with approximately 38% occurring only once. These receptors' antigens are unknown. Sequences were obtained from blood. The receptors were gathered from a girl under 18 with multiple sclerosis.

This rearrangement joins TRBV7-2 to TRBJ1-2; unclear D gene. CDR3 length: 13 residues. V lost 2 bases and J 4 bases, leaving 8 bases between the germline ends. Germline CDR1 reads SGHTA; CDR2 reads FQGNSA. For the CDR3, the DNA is TGTGCCAGCAGCTTATCGGGGTTCTATGGCTACACCTTC. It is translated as CASSLSGFYGYTF. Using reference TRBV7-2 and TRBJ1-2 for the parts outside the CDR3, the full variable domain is GAGVSQSPSNKVTEKGKDVELRCDPISGHTALYWYRQSLGQGLEFLIYFQGNSAPDKSGLPSDRFSAERTGGSVSTLTIQRTQQEDSAVYLCASSLSGFYGYTFGSGTRLTVV.

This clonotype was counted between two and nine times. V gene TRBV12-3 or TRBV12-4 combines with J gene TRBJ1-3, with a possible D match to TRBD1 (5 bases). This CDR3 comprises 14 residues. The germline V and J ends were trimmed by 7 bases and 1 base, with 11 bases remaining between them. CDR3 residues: CASIFTGSGNTIYF. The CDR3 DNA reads TGTGCCAGCATCTTCACAGGTTCTGGAAACACCATATATTTT.

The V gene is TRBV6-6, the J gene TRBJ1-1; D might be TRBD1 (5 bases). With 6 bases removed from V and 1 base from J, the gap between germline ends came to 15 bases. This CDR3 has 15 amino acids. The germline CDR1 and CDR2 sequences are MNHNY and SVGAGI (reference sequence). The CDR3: CASRSTARGNTEAFF. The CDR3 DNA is TGTGCCAGCAGATCGACAGCGAGGGGGAACACTGAAGCTTTCTTT.

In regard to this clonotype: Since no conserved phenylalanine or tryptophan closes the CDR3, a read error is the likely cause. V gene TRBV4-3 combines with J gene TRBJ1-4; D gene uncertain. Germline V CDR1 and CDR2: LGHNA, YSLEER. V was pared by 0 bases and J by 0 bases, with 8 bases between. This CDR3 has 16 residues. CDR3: CASSQDVGATNEKLFL. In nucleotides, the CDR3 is TGCGCCAGCAGCCAAGATGTAGGAGCAACTAATGAAAAACTGTTTTTG.

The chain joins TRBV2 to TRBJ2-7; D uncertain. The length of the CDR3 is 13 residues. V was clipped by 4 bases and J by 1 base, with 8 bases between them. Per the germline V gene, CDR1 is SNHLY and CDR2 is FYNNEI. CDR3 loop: CASSVAGSYEQYF. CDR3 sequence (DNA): TGTGCCAGCAGTGTAGCAGGATCCTACGAGCAGTACTTC. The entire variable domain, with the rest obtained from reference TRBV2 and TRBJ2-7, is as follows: EPEVTQTPSHQVTQMGQEVILRCVPISNHLYFYWYRQILGQKVEFLVSFYNNEISEKSEIFDDQFSVERPDGSNFTLKIRSTKLEDSAMYFCASSVAGSYEQYFGPGTRLTVT.

The DNA for the CDR3 is TGCAGTGCGATACGGCAAGGGGCTGGCTATGGCTACACCTTC. Residues: CSAIRQGAGYGYTF. The genes are TRBV20-1 and TRBJ1-2; D may be TRBD1 (5 bases). Germline CDR1 is DFQATT and CDR2 is SNEGSKA (reference sequence). The V gene lost 6 bases and the J gene lost 4 bases, with 18 bases spanning the gap. The CDR3 extends over 14 amino acids.

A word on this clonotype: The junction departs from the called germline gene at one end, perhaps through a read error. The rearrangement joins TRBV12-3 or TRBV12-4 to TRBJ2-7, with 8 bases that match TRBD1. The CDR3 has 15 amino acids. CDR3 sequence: CASMSGQGLSYGQYF. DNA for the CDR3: TGTGCCAGCATGTCCGGACAGGGCCTCTCCTACGGGCAGTACTTC.

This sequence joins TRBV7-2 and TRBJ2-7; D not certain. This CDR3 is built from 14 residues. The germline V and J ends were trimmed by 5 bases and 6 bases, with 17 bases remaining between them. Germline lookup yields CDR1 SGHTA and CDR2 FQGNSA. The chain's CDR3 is CASSPWAVALEQYF. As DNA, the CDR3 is TGTGCCAGCAGCCCTTGGGCAGTCGCTCTCGAGCAGTACTTC.

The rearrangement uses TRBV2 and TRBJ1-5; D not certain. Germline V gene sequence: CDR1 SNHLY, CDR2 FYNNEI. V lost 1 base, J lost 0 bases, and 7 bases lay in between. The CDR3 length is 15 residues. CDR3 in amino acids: CASSEEQYSNQPQHF. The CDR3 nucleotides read TGTGCCAGCAGTGAAGAACAGTATAGCAATCAGCCCCAGCATTTT. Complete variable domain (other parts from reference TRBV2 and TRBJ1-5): EPEVTQTPSHQVTQMGQEVILRCVPISNHLYFYWYRQILGQKVEFLVSFYNNEISEKSEIFDDQFSVERPDGSNFTLKIRSTKLEDSAMYFCASSEEQYSNQPQHFGDGTRLSIL.

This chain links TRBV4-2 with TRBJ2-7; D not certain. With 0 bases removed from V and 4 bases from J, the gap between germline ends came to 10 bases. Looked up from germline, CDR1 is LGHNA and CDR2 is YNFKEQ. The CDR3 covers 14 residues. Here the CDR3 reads CASSQDHREYEQYF. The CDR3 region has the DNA TGTGCCAGCAGCCAAGACCACAGAGAATACGAGCAGTACTTC.

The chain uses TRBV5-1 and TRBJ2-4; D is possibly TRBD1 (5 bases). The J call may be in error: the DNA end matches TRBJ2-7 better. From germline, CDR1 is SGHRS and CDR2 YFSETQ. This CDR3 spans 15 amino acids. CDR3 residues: CASSLGQGKVYEQYF. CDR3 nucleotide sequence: TGCGCCAGCAGCTTGGGGCAGGGAAAGGTCTACGAGCAGTACTTC.

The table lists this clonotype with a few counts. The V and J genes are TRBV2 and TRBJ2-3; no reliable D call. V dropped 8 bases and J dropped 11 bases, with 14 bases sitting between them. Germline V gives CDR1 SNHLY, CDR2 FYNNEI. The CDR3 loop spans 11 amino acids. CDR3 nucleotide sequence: TGTGCCAGCGGAACCTGGGAAGGGCAGTATTTT. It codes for CASGTWEGQYF.

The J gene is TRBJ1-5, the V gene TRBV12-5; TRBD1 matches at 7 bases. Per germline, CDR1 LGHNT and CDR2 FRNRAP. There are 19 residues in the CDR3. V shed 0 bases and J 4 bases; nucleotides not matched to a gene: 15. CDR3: CASGLVLQGVRGFNQPQHF. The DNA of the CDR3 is TGTGCTAGTGGTTTGGTACTTCAGGGGGTGAGGGGTTTTAATCAGCCCCAGCATTTT.

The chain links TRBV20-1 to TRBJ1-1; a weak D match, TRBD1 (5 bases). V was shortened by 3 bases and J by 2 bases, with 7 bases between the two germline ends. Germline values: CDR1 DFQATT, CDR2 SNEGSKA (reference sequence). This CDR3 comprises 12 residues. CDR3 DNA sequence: TGCAGTGCTAGGGACATTAACACTGAAGCTTTCTTT. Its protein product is CSARDINTEAFF.

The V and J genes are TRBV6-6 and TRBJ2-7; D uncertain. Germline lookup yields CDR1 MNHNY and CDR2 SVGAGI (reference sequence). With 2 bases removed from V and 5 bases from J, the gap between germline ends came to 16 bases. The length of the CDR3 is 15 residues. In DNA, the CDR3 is TGTGCCAGCAGTTACATCGCAGGCCCCTGGAACGAGCAGTACTTC. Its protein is CASSYIAGPWNEQYF.

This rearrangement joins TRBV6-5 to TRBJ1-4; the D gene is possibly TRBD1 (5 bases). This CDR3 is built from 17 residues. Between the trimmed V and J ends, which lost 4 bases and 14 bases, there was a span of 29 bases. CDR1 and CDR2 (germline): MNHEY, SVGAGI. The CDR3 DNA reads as TGTGCCAGCAGTTCCCACGCCCTCGGACACACTAATGACAGTCTGTTTTTT. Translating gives CASSSHALGHTNDSLFF.

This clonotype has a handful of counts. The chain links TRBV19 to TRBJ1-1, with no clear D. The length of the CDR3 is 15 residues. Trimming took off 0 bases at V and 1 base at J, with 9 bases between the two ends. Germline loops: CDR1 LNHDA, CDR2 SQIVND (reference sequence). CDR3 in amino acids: CASSIDNGQNTEAFF. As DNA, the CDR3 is TGTGCCAGTAGTATAGATAATGGGCAGAACACTGAAGCTTTCTTT.

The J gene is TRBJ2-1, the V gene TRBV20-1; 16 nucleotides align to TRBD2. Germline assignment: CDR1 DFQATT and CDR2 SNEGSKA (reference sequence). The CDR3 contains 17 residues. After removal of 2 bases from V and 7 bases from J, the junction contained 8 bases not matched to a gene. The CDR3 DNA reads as TGCAGTGCTAGAAGGGGGACTAGCGGGAGGGCCGGTAATGAGCAGTTCTTC. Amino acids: CSARRGTSGRAGNEQFF.

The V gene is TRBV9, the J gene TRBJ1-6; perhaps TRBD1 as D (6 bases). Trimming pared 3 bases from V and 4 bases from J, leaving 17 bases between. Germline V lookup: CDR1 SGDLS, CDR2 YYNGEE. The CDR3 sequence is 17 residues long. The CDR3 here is CASSDPSQGPYNSPLHF. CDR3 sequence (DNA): TGTGCCAGCAGCGACCCAAGTCAGGGGCCGTATAATTCACCCCTCCACTTT. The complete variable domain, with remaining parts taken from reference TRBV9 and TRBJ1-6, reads DSGVTQTPKHLITATGQRVTLRCSPRSGDLSVYWYQQSLDQGLQFLIQYYNGEERAKGNILERFSAQQFPDLHSELNLSSLELGDSALYFCASSDPSQGPYNSPLHFGNGTRLTVT.

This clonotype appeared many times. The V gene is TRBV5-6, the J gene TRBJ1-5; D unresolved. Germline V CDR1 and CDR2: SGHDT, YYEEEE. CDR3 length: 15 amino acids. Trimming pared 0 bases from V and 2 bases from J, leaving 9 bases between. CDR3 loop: CASSLGGTGNQPQHF. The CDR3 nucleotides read TGTGCCAGCAGCTTGGGGGGTACGGGCAATCAGCCCCAGCATTTT.

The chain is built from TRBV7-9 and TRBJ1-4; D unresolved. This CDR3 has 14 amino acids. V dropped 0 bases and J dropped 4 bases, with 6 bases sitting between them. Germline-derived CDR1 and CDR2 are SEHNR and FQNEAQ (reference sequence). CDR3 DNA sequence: TGTGCCAGCAGCTTAGCACGTAGTAATGAAAAACTGTTTTTT. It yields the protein CASSLARSNEKLFF.

CDR3 sequence: CASSYPGVREAFF. CDR3 in DNA: TGTGCCAGCAGTTACCCAGGGGTTCGTGAAGCTTTCTTT. The V and J genes are TRBV6-2 or TRBV6-3 and TRBJ1-1; D perhaps matches TRBD1 (6 bases). The CDR3 extends over 13 amino acids. With 2 bases removed from V and 7 bases from J, the gap between germline ends came to 11 bases. In germline, CDR1 is MNHEY, CDR2 SVGEGT.

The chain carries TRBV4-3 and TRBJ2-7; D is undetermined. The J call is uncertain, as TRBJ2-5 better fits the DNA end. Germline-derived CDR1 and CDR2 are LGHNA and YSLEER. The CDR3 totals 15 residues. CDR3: CASSQGRSPGETQYF. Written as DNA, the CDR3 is TGCGCCAGCAGCCAAGGCCGGAGCCCAGGAGAGACCCAGTACTTC.

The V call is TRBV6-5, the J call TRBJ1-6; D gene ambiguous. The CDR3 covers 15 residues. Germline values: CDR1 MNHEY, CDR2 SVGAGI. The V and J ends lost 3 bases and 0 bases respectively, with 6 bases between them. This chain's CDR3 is CASSYSFSYNSPLHF. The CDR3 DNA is TGTGCCAGCAGTTATTCTTTCTCCTATAATTCACCCCTCCACTTT.

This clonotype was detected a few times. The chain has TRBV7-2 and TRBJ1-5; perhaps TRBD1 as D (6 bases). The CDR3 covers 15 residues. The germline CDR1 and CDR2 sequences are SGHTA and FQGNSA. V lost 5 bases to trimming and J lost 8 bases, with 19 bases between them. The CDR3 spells CASSVTWGADEPQHF. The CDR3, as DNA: TGTGCCAGCAGCGTCACGTGGGGGGCGGACGAGCCCCAGCATTTT.

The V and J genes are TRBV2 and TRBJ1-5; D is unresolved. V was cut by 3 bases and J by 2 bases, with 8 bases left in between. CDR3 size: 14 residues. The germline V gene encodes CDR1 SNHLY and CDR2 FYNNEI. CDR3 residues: CASSDLGGNQPQHF. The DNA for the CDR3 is TGTGCCAGCAGTGACCTCGGAGGCAATCAGCCCCAGCATTTT.

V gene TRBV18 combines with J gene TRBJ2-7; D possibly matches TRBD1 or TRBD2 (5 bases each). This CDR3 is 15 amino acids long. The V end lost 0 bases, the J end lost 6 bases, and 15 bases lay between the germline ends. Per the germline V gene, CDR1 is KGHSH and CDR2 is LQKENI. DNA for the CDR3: TGTGCCAGCTCACCACCGAGCGCAGGGACCGTCGAGCAGTACTTC. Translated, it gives CASSPPSAGTVEQYF. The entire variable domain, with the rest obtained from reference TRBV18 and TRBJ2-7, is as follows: NAGVMQNPRHLVRRRGQEARLRCSPMKGHSHVYWYRQLPEEGLKFMVYLQKENIIDESGMPKERFSAEFPKEGPSILRIQQVVRGDSAAYFCASSPPSAGTVEQYFGPGTRLTVT.

In DNA form, the CDR3 reads TGTGCCAGCAGTCTCAAGGACAGGGAACAGTACTTC. The encoded protein is CASSLKDREQYF. The rearrangement joins TRBV28 to TRBJ2-5; 8 bases line up with TRBD1. Germline CDR1 is MDHEN and CDR2 is SYDVKM. J was trimmed by 11 bases and V by 5 bases; bases with no gene match: 7. This CDR3 is 12 amino acids long.

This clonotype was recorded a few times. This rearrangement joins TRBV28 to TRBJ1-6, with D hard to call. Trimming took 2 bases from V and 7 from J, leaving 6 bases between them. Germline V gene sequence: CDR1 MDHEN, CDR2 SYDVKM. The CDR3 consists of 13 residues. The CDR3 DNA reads TGTGCCAGCAGTTTACCGTACAATTCACCCCTCCACTTT. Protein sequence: CASSLPYNSPLHF. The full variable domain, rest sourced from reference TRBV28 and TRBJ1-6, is DVKVTQSSRYLVKRTGEKVFLECVQDMDHENMFWYRQDPGLGLRLIYFSYDVKMKEKGDIPEGYSVSREKKERFSLILESASTNQTSMYLCASSLPYNSPLHFGNGTRLTVT.

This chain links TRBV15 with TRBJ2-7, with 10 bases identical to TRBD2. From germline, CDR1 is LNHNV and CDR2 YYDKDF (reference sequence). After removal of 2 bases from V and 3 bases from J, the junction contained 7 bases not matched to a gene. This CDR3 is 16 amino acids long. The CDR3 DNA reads TGTGCCACCAGCAGACACCAGCGGGGGGGCGGCTACGAGCAGTACTTC. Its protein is CATSRHQRGGGYEQYF. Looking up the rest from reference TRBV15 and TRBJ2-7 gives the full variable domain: DAMVIQNPRYQVTQFGKPVTLSCSQTLNHNVMYWYQQKSSQAPKLLFHYYDKDFNNEADTPDNFQSRRPNTSFCFLDIRSPGLGDTAMYLCATSRHQRGGGYEQYFGPGTRLTVT.

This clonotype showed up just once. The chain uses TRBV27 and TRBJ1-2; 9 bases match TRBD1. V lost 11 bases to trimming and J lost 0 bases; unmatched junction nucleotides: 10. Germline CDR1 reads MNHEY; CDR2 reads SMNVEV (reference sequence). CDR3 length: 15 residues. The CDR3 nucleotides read TGTGCCCGCCAAGGGACAGGGCCTGCTAACTATGGCTACACCTTC. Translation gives CARQGTGPANYGYTF.

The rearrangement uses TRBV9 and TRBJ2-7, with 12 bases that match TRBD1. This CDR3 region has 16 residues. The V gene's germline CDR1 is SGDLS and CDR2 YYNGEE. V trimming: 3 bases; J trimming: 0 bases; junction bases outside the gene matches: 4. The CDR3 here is CASSASGQGASYEQYF. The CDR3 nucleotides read TGTGCCAGCAGCGCCTCGGGACAGGGGGCCTCCTACGAGCAGTACTTC.